The rows below give T cell receptor beta chains drawn from one sample of a study of CD8 T cells in Susac syndrome. TCRdb passed the immunoSEQ multiplex PCR reads through MiXCR, listing each CDR3 protein once. The sample lists about 70,000 distinct CDR3 sequences, nearly 96% seen once, with around 0.11% in the top ten. The sequenced sample was CD4+ T cells from PBMCs. The origin of the receptors is a human donor with multiple sclerosis. The CDR3 runs from the conserved cysteine through the conserved F or W. D genes are given only for firm matches. Expanded clones get a size class; other rows say once, few or many, or leave the size out.

>TRBJ2-7|.|TRBV5-1|.
TGCGCCAGCAGCTTGGTGGGCCGGAAGCACGAGCAGTACTTC
CASSLVGRKHEQYF
>TRBJ2-2|.|TRBV7-9|.
TGTGCCAGCAGCAAGGCGGAGCGGGTTGCCGGGGAGCTGTTTTTT
CASSKAERVAGELFF
>TRBJ1-2|.|TRBV12-3/TRBV12-4|.
TGTGCCAGCAGTTTATCTCCCGGGGTTAGCTATGGCTACACCTTC
CASSLSPGVSYGYTF
>TRBJ2-7|.|TRBV14|.
TGTGCCAGCAGCCAAGTCCAGGGATCCTACGAGCAGTACTTC
CASSQVQGSYEQYF
>TRBJ1-1|.|TRBV5-6|TRBD1
TGTGCCAGCAGCAACGACAGGGCCACTGAAGCTTTCTTT
CASSNDRATEAFF
>TRBJ1-2|.|TRBV4-1|TRBD1
TGCGCCAGCAGTCTAGACAGGGGGCGAGAAGCTAACTATGGCTACACCTTC
CASSLDRGREANYGYTF
>TRBJ2-5|.|TRBV5-4|.
TGTGCCAGCAGCTTGGGCAGGGAGACCCAGTACTTC
CASSLGRETQYF
>TRBJ2-7|.|TRBV5-1|.
TGCGCCAGCAGCCACGGGCTCCGAGGCACCTACGAGCAGTACTTC
CASSHGLRGTYEQYF
>TRBJ2-7|.|TRBV29-1|TRBD2
TGCAGCAAAGGGACCGGGGGGGAAATCTACGAGCAGTACTTC
CSKGTGGEIYEQYF
>TRBJ2-7|.|TRBV5-1|TRBD2
TGCGCCAGCAGCCTTAGCGGGGACCCGTGGTACGAGCAGTACTTC
CASSLSGDPWYEQYF
>TRBJ2-7|.|TRBV7-2|.
TGTGCCAGCAACCTCATGGGCTTGGCCTACGAGCAGTACTTC
CASNLMGLAYEQYF
>TRBJ2-3|.|TRBV30|TRBD2
TGTGCCTGGAACGGCCTAGCGGGGCAGGGCACAGATACGCAGTATTTT
CAWNGLAGQGTDTQYF
>TRBJ2-7|.|TRBV5-4|.
TGTGCCAGCAGCTTGGGATTAGGGGAGCAGTACTTC
CASSLGLGEQYF
>TRBJ2-3|.|TRBV6-2/TRBV6-3|TRBD2
TGTGCCAGCAGGCGGGGGGGCCGGACAGATACGCAGTATTTT
CASRRGGRTDTQYF
>TRBJ1-5|.|TRBV5-6|.
TGTGCCAGCAGCTATACAGGGAGCAATCAGCCCCAGCATTTT
CASSYTGSNQPQHF
>TRBJ1-4|.|TRBV7-9|TRBD1
TGTGCCAGCAGCTTACAGGACAGGGCGAACGAAAAACTGTTTTTT
CASSLQDRANEKLFF
>TRBJ2-3|.|TRBV5-6|TRBD2
TGTGCCAGCAGCTTGGCCCTGGGACTAGGTCAGACAGATACGCAGTATTTT
CASSLALGLGQTDTQYF
>TRBJ2-3|.|TRBV9|.
TGTGCCAGCAGCGTAGAAGGGGCAGCTAGCACAGATACGCAGTATTTT
CASSVEGAASTDTQYF
>TRBJ2-1|.|TRBV25-1|.
TGTGCCAGCAGGGGTAGTACGGACTATGAGCAGTTCTTC
CASRGSTDYEQFF
>TRBJ2-7|.|TRBV15|TRBD2
TGTGCCACCAGCAGAGACCTTAGCGGGGGAAGGAACGAGCAGTACTTC
CATSRDLSGGRNEQYF
>TRBJ2-3|.|TRBV3-1|.
TGTGCCAGCAGCCAAGGGTCAGTCACAGATACGCAGTATTTT
CASSQGSVTDTQYF
>TRBJ2-7|.|TRBV28|.
TGTGCCAGCAGTTTTCTCAGTCAGGGCCCCTACGAGCAGTACTTC
CASSFLSQGPYEQYF
>TRBJ2-3|.|TRBV5-4|TRBD1
TGTGCCACCGGGACAGCTAGCACAGATACGCAGTATTTT
CATGTASTDTQYF
>TRBJ2-2|.|TRBV4-2|.
TGTGCCAGCAGCCAAGATCCGTACAGGCATACCGGGGAGCTGTTTTTT
CASSQDPYRHTGELFF
>TRBJ2-3|.|TRBV3-1|TRBD1
TGTGCCAGCAGCCAAGAACCCTCAGGGACAGGTCCCACAGATACGCAGTATTTT
CASSQEPSGTGPTDTQYF
>TRBJ1-2|.|TRBV20-1|.
TGCAGTGCTAGAGATCGGGCAGGGCCGGGAGGTGGCTACACCTTC
CSARDRAGPGGGYTF
>TRBJ1-4|.|TRBV7-8|.
TGTGCCAGCAGCTTAGGGCGGTTTAATGAAAAACTGTTTTTT
CASSLGRFNEKLFF
>TRBJ2-3|.|TRBV5-1|.
TGCGCCAGCAGCTTGACACTCAACGCAGATACGCAGTATTTT
CASSLTLNADTQYF
>TRBJ2-3|.|TRBV11-3|TRBD2
TGTGCCAGCAGCTTAGCGGGGGGACGAGTAGATACGCAGTATTTT
CASSLAGGRVDTQYF
>TRBJ2-7|.|TRBV4-1|.
TGCGCCAGCAGCCATCCCCCTATCTCCTACGAGCAGTACTTC
CASSHPPISYEQYF
>TRBJ2-5|few|TRBV28|TRBD2
TGTGCCAGCAGTCTAGCGGGGGCCCGACAAGAGACCCAGTACTTC
CASSLAGARQETQYF
>TRBJ2-7|few|TRBV28|.
TGTGCCAGCAGTACCGGGTACTACGAGCAGTACTTC
CASSTGYYEQYF
>TRBJ1-5|.|TRBV7-8|.
TGTGCCAGCAGCTCCAGGGAGATTAGCAATCAGCCCCAGCATTTT
CASSSREISNQPQHF
>TRBJ1-1|.|TRBV20-1|.
TGCAGTGCTAGAGCTCAGCCCCGCACTGAAGCTTTCTTT
CSARAQPRTEAFF
>TRBJ2-1|.|TRBV13|.
TGTGCCAGCAGCTTATTTGGCGGCTATGAGCAGTTCTTC
CASSLFGGYEQFF
>TRBJ2-3|.|TRBV12-3/TRBV12-4|TRBD1
TGTGCCAGCAGTCCCGACAGGGCCCGCACAGATACGCAGTATTTT
CASSPDRARTDTQYF
>TRBJ2-1|.|TRBV3-1|TRBD1
TGTGCCAGCAGCCTGACAGGGTACAATGAGCAGTTCTTC
CASSLTGYNEQFF
>TRBJ2-3|few|TRBV7-2|.
TGTGCCAGCAGCTTAGGTCGGGGACCCACAGATACGCAGTATTTT
CASSLGRGPTDTQYF
>TRBJ2-5|once|TRBV2|.
TGTGCCAGCAGTGATGGGACGATCCAAGAGACCCAGTACTTC
CASSDGTIQETQYF
>TRBJ2-1|.|TRBV7-9|TRBD1
TGTGCCAGCAGTCAGAGCCGGGACAGGGGCAGGGCGGGATACAATGAGCAGTTCTTC
CASSQSRDRGRAGYNEQFF
>TRBJ2-7|once|TRBV12-3/TRBV12-4|TRBD1
TGTGCCAGCAGTTTAAACCGGGACAGGGGGAAGTACGAGCAGTACTTC
CASSLNRDRGKYEQYF
>TRBJ2-7|.|TRBV4-2|.
TGTGCCAGCAGCCTGGGTTATACCGACTCCTACGAGCAGTACTTC
CASSLGYTDSYEQYF
>TRBJ1-1|.|TRBV20-1|.
TGCAGTGCTAGGGGGGAGACTTGGGGTGAAGCTTTCTTT
CSARGETWGEAFF
>TRBJ2-3|.|TRBV7-9|.
TGTGCCAGCGCTCTCTCTTGGGGCGCAGATACGCAGTATTTT
CASALSWGADTQYF
>TRBJ1-2|.|TRBV5-1|.
TGCGCCAGCAGCTCAGGGGCCTCCTATAGCTACACCTTC
CASSSGASYSYTF
>TRBJ2-7|.|TRBV29-1|.
TGCAGCGTCGTAGGGGTGGGAGAGGCCTACGAGCAGTACTTC
CSVVGVGEAYEQYF
>TRBJ1-5|.|TRBV12-3/TRBV12-4|.
TGTGCCAGCAGTTCGGAGGGGCGTCAGCCCCAGCATTTT
CASSSEGRQPQHF
>TRBJ2-2|.|TRBV20-1|TRBD1
TGCAGTGCTAGAGCTTGGGACAGACACTTTGGGGGTAACACCGGGGAGCTGTTTTTT
CSARAWDRHFGGNTGELFF
>TRBJ1-2|once|TRBV9|.
TGTGCCAGCAGCGTGACGCGGGAGGGAATGAACTATGGCTACACCTTC
CASSVTREGMNYGYTF
>TRBJ2-7|.|TRBV20-1|.
TGCAGTGCCCCAGATCGTCGCGGGGCCTACGAGCAGTACTTC
CSAPDRRGAYEQYF
>TRBJ2-2|.|TRBV7-2|TRBD1
TGTGCCAGCAGCTCGAGGACAGGGGGCGAATGGTACACCGGGGAGCTGTTTTTT
CASSSRTGGEWYTGELFF
>TRBJ1-2|.|TRBV18|.
TGTGCCAGCTCACCACAGGACACCGATAACTATGGCTACACCTTC
CASSPQDTDNYGYTF
>TRBJ2-3|.|TRBV12-3/TRBV12-4|TRBD1
TGTGCCAGCAGCGACAGGGGGGCAGATACGCAGTATTTT
CASSDRGADTQYF
>TRBJ1-1|.|TRBV5-6|.
TGTGCCAGCAGCTTGGTGGGGGGGCTTACTGAAGCTTTCTTT
CASSLVGGLTEAFF
>TRBJ2-3|.|TRBV11-2|.
TGTGCCAGCAGCTTCACAGTGGGGGGTCCCACAGATACGCAGTATTTT
CASSFTVGGPTDTQYF
>TRBJ2-7|.|TRBV29-1|TRBD1
TGCAGCGTTGAAGCGGTAGGCGGCAGGGGGTCCCTCAGGGAGCAGTACTTC
CSVEAVGGRGSLREQYF
>TRBJ2-1|.|TRBV12-3/TRBV12-4|.
TGTGCCAGCAGCCCCAGTTTAGCGGCGCCCGGCGGTGAGCAGTTCTTC
CASSPSLAAPGGEQFF
>TRBJ2-7|.|TRBV29-1|.
TGCAGCGCAACGGGACTCCCATACTACGAGCAGTACTTC
CSATGLPYYEQYF
>TRBJ1-5|.|TRBV20-1|.
TGCAGTGCTTTAAAGGGGAAATTGGAGCCCCAGCATTTT
CSALKGKLEPQHF
>TRBJ1-6|.|TRBV27|TRBD1
TGTGCCAGCAGGGGACAGGGGGCGTCGGGATCACCCCTCCACTTT
CASRGQGASGSPLHF